This T cell receptor (beta chain) was observed in a study of T cell responses to AZD1222 COVID-19 vaccine. With respect to this clone: Its matching antigen is unknown.

TCRdb keeps only in-frame clones here, not all; method: immunoSEQ multiplex PCR. The sample carries 180,000 or so clones, around 90% recorded once. Analyses pooled second doses at about 4 or about 12 weeks. The ends lost 5 bases at V and 8 bases at J; junction bases unmatched: 12. The CDR3 contains 16 residues. Germline lookup yields CDR1 SQVTM and CDR2 ANQGSEA. General study findings and limits: Reports say nearly half of spike-specific TCRs go after unmutated variant regions. Donors were largely white British and mainly female; clonal diversity was possibly underestimated.

Specimen: peripheral blood, collected 28 days after the second AZD1222 dose. The clonotype comes from an adult who received the AZD1222 COVID-19 vaccine. The V gene is TRBV29-1, the J gene TRBJ2-1, with 13 bases fitting TRBD2. Here the CDR3 reads CSVQKIGTSGMDEQFF. The CDR3 DNA reads as TGCAGCGTTCAGAAGATAGGGACTAGCGGGATGGATGAGCAGTTCTTC.